This section outlines one T cell receptor (beta chain) sequence together with its context. The target antigen is unknown. The record originates from a study of vaccination and CD4 T cells after COVID-19. Study as a whole: Every culture used as a control got a CEFX pool, an HIV-1 Nef pool, or no peptide.

Scientists ran DNA taken from cultured CD4+ T cells through the Oncomine TCR Beta short-read assay for sequencing. TCRdb used MiXCR to reprocess the PCR reads, holding one entry per CDR3 protein. The repertoire holds roughly 24,000 distinct CDR3 sequences, with about three fifths as singletons. The germline V gene encodes CDR1 SGHKS and CDR2 YYEKEE (reference sequence). V was pared by 0 bases and J by 3 bases, with 1 base between. CDR3 length: 13 residues. The treatment is: roughly 10-day PBMC culture with coronavirus spike peptide pools or control peptides (ViraFEST assay). The genes are TRBV5-5 and TRBJ2-6; D remains unclear. Material for sequencing was CD4+ T cells from blood, cultured in vitro. The receptor comes from a human donor who had recovered from COVID-19. In DNA form, the CDR3 reads TGTGCCAGCAGCTTGGTTGGGGCCAACGTCCTGACTTTC. Residues: CASSLVGANVLTF.